This is a list of T cell receptor beta chains from one sample in a study of T cell changes during pregnancy in multiple sclerosis. TCRdb's copy holds only in-frame clones and misses some; the assay was immunoSEQ multiplex PCR. Seen here are about 73,000 clones, about 92% observed once, and the top ten hold 2.5% to 3%. This sample comprised peripheral blood, obtained in the third trimester of pregnancy. The source is a female donor in good health, enrolled as a control in a pregnancy study. CDR3s include the opening cysteine and the closing phenylalanine or tryptophan. A D gene is named only where the DNA matches it firmly. Rows may omit the clone size; those that give it use once, few, many or a size class.

j_call d_call clone_size v_call cdr3_nt cdr3_aa
TRBJ2-3 TRBD1 once TRBV29-1 TGCAGCGTTGAAAGGGGACAGGGGGCAGATACGCAGTATTTT CSVERGQGADTQYF
TRBJ2-7 TRBD2 once TRBV14 TGTGCCAGCAGCCGCTTCGGGACTAGCGGGGAGCAGTACTTC CASSRFGTSGEQYF
TRBJ2-7 . . TRBV20-1 TGCAGTGCTAGCCCCCTCTACGAGCAGTACTTC CSASPLYEQYF
TRBJ2-3 TRBD2 once TRBV27 TGTGCCAGCAGTCCACTAGCGGGGGGGCGCGATACGCAGTATTTT CASSPLAGGRDTQYF
TRBJ1-3 . . TRBV7-9 TGTGCCAGCAGGATAGGAGGCTCTGGAAACACCATATATTTT CASRIGGSGNTIYF
TRBJ2-3 TRBD2 . TRBV27 TGTGCCAGCAGTGGGACTAGCGGCTTCACAGATACGCAGTATTTT CASSGTSGFTDTQYF
TRBJ2-5 . . TRBV19 TGTGCCAGTAGTATATCAGGTCAAAAGACCCAGTACTTC CASSISGQKTQYF
TRBJ1-5 . . TRBV2 TGTGCCAGCAGGCCGACGGGAAATCAGCCCCAGCATTTT CASRPTGNQPQHF
TRBJ2-1 . . TRBV7-2 TGTGCCAGCACTTTAACCCGGGGTGAGCAGTTCTTC CASTLTRGEQFF
TRBJ1-4 . . TRBV10-3 TGTGCCAGTAAAAGGCAGGTGGCGGGGGAACTGTTTTTT CASKRQVAGELFF
TRBJ2-5 . . TRBV5-6 TGTGCCAGCAGCTTGGTCGGTACAGTTGAACAAGAGACCCAGTACTTC CASSLVGTVEQETQYF
TRBJ1-4 . . TRBV5-4 TGTGCCAGCAGCGTACGACAGGTACCGGGGGAAAAACTGTTTTTT CASSVRQVPGEKLFF
TRBJ1-3 . . TRBV6-5 TGTGCCAGCAGTTACTCTCTTGGAAACACCATATATTTT CASSYSLGNTIYF
TRBJ1-2 . . TRBV15 TGTGCCACCAGAGAGGGGGAGTCAGGGGCCCTCTATGGCTACACCTTC CATREGESGALYGYTF
TRBJ2-7 TRBD1 . TRBV27 TGTGCCAGCAGTTCCCCGGGACAGGGAGCTTACGAGCAGTACTTC CASSSPGQGAYEQYF
TRBJ1-2 . medium-sized TRBV6-1 TGTGCCAGCGGGGAGGGTACGGCTAACTATGGCTACACCTTC CASGEGTANYGYTF
TRBJ2-5 . . TRBV2 TGTGCCAGCAGTGAAGGGCTCCCCTTCCAAGAGACCCAGTACTTC CASSEGLPFQETQYF
TRBJ1-1 . . TRBV5-6 TGTGCCAGCAGCTTGGGACAGTCGAACACTGAAGCTTTCTTT CASSLGQSNTEAFF
TRBJ2-7 . . TRBV15 TGTGCCACCAGCGCGGGGTTAGGAGAGCAGTACTTC CATSAGLGEQYF
TRBJ1-2 . . TRBV29-1 TGCAGCGTGAGACTGAGAGATGGCTACACCTTC CSVRLRDGYTF
TRBJ2-1 TRBD1 . TRBV27 TGTGCCAGCAGTCAACGGACAGGGGAGGCAAGCGGGATTGGCAATGAGCAGTTCTTC CASSQRTGEASGIGNEQFF
TRBJ2-7 . . TRBV21-1 TGTGCCAGCAGGCCCAACGGCTACGAGCAGTACTTC CASRPNGYEQYF
TRBJ1-3 . medium-sized TRBV10-3 TGTGCCATCAGTCCACTTCAAAACTCTGGAAACACCATATATTTT CAISPLQNSGNTIYF
TRBJ2-1 . . TRBV7-8 TGTGCCAGCAGCTTATTCTTTCCGCCGGGGGATGACCGTGAGCAGTTCTTC CASSLFFPPGDDREQFF
TRBJ2-7 TRBD2 . TRBV19 TGTGCCAGTAGTAGATCCTTTAGCGGGGGGAGCCACGAGCAGTACTTC CASSRSFSGGSHEQYF
TRBJ2-3 . . TRBV13 TGTGCCAGCAGCTTTCGGGGAGGCACAGATACGCAGTATTTT CASSFRGGTDTQYF
TRBJ2-1 . . TRBV4-1 TGCGCCAGCAGCCTTAATACGGGGAGAGATATAGGTGAGCAGTTCTTC CASSLNTGRDIGEQFF
TRBJ1-5 TRBD1 . TRBV19 TGTGCCAGTAGTGAGCAGACAGGGCCTTGGGGCAATCAGCCCCAGCATTTT CASSEQTGPWGNQPQHF
TRBJ1-2 TRBD1 . TRBV28 TGTGCCAGCAGCCTTAGTCCTCCGGGACAGGATAACTATGGCTACACCTTC CASSLSPPGQDNYGYTF
TRBJ1-2 TRBD1 once TRBV7-3 TGTGCCAGCAGCCGGACAGGGGGCAACTATGGCTACACCTTC CASSRTGGNYGYTF
TRBJ2-7 TRBD1 . TRBV6-1 TGTGCCAGCAGTGAAGGGACAGGGGTCCCCTACGAGCAGTACTTC CASSEGTGVPYEQYF
TRBJ2-3 . . TRBV25-1 TGTGCCAGCAGTGGAGTTGATACGCAGTATTTT CASSGVDTQYF
TRBJ2-2 . . TRBV10-3 TGTGCCATCAGCCTAACAGGGACCACCGGGGAGCTGTTTTTT CAISLTGTTGELFF
TRBJ2-7 . . TRBV5-6 TGTGCCAGCAGCTTGTTGCTAGCCTATAACGAGCAGTACTTC CASSLLLAYNEQYF
TRBJ2-2 TRBD1 . TRBV13 TGTGCCACCAGCTACAGGGGGAGCACCGGGGAGCTGTTTTTT CATSYRGSTGELFF
TRBJ1-3 . . TRBV29-1 TGCAGCGTTCCGGGGTCCGGAAACACCATATATTTT CSVPGSGNTIYF
TRBJ2-7 . . TRBV7-2 TGTGCCAGCAGCAAAACAGGTGGCCCCTCCTACGAGCAGTACTTC CASSKTGGPSYEQYF
TRBJ1-6 TRBD1 . TRBV30 TGTGCCTGGAGTCCCGACAGGGGGCATTCACCCCTCCACTTT CAWSPDRGHSPLHF
TRBJ2-1 TRBD2 . TRBV10-3 TGTGCCATCAGCCCAGGACTAGCGGGAGACGAGCAGTTCTTC CAISPGLAGDEQFF
TRBJ1-5 TRBD1 . TRBV19 TGTGCCAGTAGTATGGGACAGGATAGCAATCAGCCCCAGCATTTT CASSMGQDSNQPQHF
TRBJ1-6 . . TRBV7-9 TGTGCCAGCAGCTTAGAGAGAGACAGGAGAAATTCACCCCTCCACTTT CASSLERDRRNSPLHF
TRBJ1-1 . . TRBV19 TGTGCCAGTTGGGGCAGGACGAACACTGAAGCTTTCTTT CASWGRTNTEAFF